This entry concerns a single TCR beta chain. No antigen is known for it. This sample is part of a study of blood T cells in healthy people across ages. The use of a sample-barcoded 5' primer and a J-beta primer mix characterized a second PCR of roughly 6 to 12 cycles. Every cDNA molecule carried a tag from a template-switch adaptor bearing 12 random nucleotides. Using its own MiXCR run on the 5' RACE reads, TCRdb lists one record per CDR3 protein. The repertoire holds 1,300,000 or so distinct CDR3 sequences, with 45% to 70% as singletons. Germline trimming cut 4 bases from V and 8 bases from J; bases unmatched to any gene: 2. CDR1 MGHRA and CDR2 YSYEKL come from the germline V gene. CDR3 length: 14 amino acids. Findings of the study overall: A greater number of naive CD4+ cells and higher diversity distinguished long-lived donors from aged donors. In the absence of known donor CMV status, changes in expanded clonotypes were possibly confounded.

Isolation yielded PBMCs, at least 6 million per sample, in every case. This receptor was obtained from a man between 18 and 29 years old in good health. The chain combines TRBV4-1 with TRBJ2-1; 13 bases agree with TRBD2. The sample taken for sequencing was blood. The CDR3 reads CASSRTSGGDEQFF. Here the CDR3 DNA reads TGCGCCAGCAGCCGGACTAGCGGGGGAGATGAGCAGTTCTTC.